This is a list of T cell receptor beta chains from one sample in a study of blood T cell repertoires in COVID-19. The method was immunoSEQ multiplex PCR; TCRdb's version includes in-frame clones alone and lacks a portion of them. Among over 200,000 clones listed, 87% were seen once. The specimen was PBMCs or T cells enriched from blood (not recorded which). The receptors were sampled from a man aged 25 to 40 who had recovered from COVID-19. Both conserved end residues are part of each CDR3. The D gene is left open where the match is weak. The size field is filled for only some rows; it gives once, few, many or a size class.

V gene	clone size	CDR3 length	J gene	D gene	CDR3 DNA	CDR3 protein
TRBV29-1	.	16	TRBJ2-7	TRBD2	TGCAGCGTTGAAGGTATGCGGGAGGGAATGTCCTACGAGCAGTACTTC	CSVEGMREGMSYEQYF
TRBV29-1	.	12	TRBJ1-2	.	TGCAGCGTTGAGGGACTCTCCTATGGCTACACCTTC	CSVEGLSYGYTF
TRBV29-1	.	11	TRBJ2-7	.	TGCAGCGTTGTTGTACTGAGAGAGCAGTACTTC	CSVVVLREQYF
TRBV27	.	16	TRBJ2-3	TRBD2	TGTGCCAGCAGTCTCAGGACTAGCGGGCGCACAGATACGCAGTATTTT	CASSLRTSGRTDTQYF
TRBV9	.	14	TRBJ1-1	.	TGTGCCAGCAGCGTAGGGGCTTTCAACACTGAAGCTTTCTTT	CASSVGAFNTEAFF
TRBV28	.	13	TRBJ2-7	.	TGTGCCAGCAGTTTAGGGCAAACCTACGAGCAGTACTTC	CASSLGQTYEQYF
TRBV5-6	medium-sized	14	TRBJ1-1	TRBD1	TGTGCCAGCAGGAAACAGGGGGCGCGTACTGAAGCTTTCTTT	CASRKQGARTEAFF
TRBV19	.	16	TRBJ2-5	TRBD1	TGTGCCAGTAGCCCCCCCGGGACAGGGTTTCAAGAGACCCAGTACTTC	CASSPPGTGFQETQYF
TRBV27	.	18	TRBJ2-6	TRBD1	TGTGCCAGCAGTTTCATGCAGGGGGCGACCTCTGGGGCCAACGTCCTGACTTTC	CASSFMQGATSGANVLTF
TRBV30	.	13	TRBJ1-1	.	TGTGCCTGGAGACGGACAGTGAACACTGAAGCTTTCTTT	CAWRRTVNTEAFF
TRBV3-1/TRBV3-2	.	15	TRBJ2-1	.	TGTGCCAGCAGCCAAAGGACTTTAACCTACAATGAGCAGTTCTTC	CASSQRTLTYNEQFF
TRBV6-5	.	11	TRBJ1-2	.	TGTGCCAGCAGTAACGACAGGGGCTACACCTTC	CASSNDRGYTF
TRBV3-1/TRBV3-2	.	17	TRBJ1-5	TRBD1	TGTGCCAGCATCATCTTAAACCGGGACAGGGTCTATCAGCCCCAGCATTTT	CASIILNRDRVYQPQHF
TRBV6-5	once	14	TRBJ1-1	.	TGTGCCAGCAGACGGACCCAGGGTAACACTGAAGCTTTCTTT	CASRRTQGNTEAFF
TRBV21-1	.	17	TRBJ1-2	.	TGTGCCAGGGTCATCCCAGGGGGGACGAAGGAAAACTATGGCTACACCTTC	CARVIPGGTKENYGYTF
TRBV5-1	few	15	TRBJ2-7	.	TGCGCCAGCAGCTTTAGGGAGTTGACAAACTACGAGCAGTACTTC	CASSFRELTNYEQYF
TRBV28	.	15	TRBJ2-7	.	TGTGCCAGCACCCTACCTGGTCGAATCTCCTACGAGCAGTACTTC	CASTLPGRISYEQYF
TRBV18	.	16	TRBJ1-5	TRBD1	TGTGCCAGCTCACCAGAAGGGACAGGGGGGATGGGGCCCCAGCATTTT	CASSPEGTGGMGPQHF
TRBV6-1	.	15	TRBJ1-5	.	TGTGCCAGCAGTGAAGCGCTAGGATGGAATCAGCCCCAGCATTTT	CASSEALGWNQPQHF
TRBV6-5	.	13	TRBJ1-4	.	TGTGCCAGCAGGCAACAGACTAATGAAAAACTGTTTTTT	CASRQQTNEKLFF
TRBV10-3	once	13	TRBJ1-1	.	TGTGCCATCAGGCAGGGAATGAACACTGAAGCTTTCTTT	CAIRQGMNTEAFF
TRBV4-3	.	15	TRBJ1-2	.	TGCGCCAGCAGCCAAGATGAGGTACAGGTCTATGGCTACACCTTC	CASSQDEVQVYGYTF
TRBV9	.	12	TRBJ2-3	.	TGTGCCAGCAGCCTTATAACAGATACGCAGTATTTT	CASSLITDTQYF
TRBV28	.	15	TRBJ1-6	.	TGTGCCAGCAAAATCGCGGACAGTTGGGGTTCACCCCTCCACTTT	CASKIADSWGSPLHF
TRBV19	.	14	TRBJ1-2	.	TGTGCCAGTAGTATAGTTGTACAGAACTATGGCTACACCTTC	CASSIVVQNYGYTF
TRBV9	once	20	TRBJ1-3	TRBD1	TGTGCCAGCAGCGTAGATTTAGGAGACAGGGACTCGGCCTCTGGAAACACCATATATTTT	CASSVDLGDRDSASGNTIYF
TRBV19	.	13	TRBJ1-1	.	TGTGCCAGTAGTCAGGGGTTGTGGGGTGAAGCTTTCTTT	CASSQGLWGEAFF